The 23 T cell receptor beta chains listed next were all sequenced from one sample in a study of CD8 T cells in ankylosing spondylitis. Study-wide results and limits: There was a TCR beta motif, made of fewer than 10 highly homologous variants, that appeared characteristic of ankylosing spondylitis blood.

For these TCRs, the target antigens are not known. In TCRdb, the 5' RACE reads were re-called with MiXCR into one record per CDR3 protein. There are approximately 220,000 distinct CDR3 sequences in the sample; roughly 18% occur only once, and approximately 42% lies in the top ten. Source material: blood, either unsorted or a sorted T cell fraction (not recorded which). The receptors come from a male donor with ankylosing spondylitis.

This clonotype appeared a few times. The chain has TRBV24-1 and TRBJ1-1; D not resolved. The V gene's germline CDR1 is KGHDR and CDR2 SFDVKD. The CDR3 consists of 15 residues. V lost 4 bases to trimming and J lost 4 bases, with 15 bases between them. In nucleotides, the CDR3 is TGTGCCACCAGTGACCCCGCTCGGGGTAGCACTGAAGCTTTCTTT. Translation gives CATSDPARGSTEAFF.

At least ten counts were recorded for this clonotype. The rearrangement joins TRBV29-1 to TRBJ2-2; D unclear. CDR3 length: 12 amino acids. Germline V gene data show CDR1 as SQVTM and CDR2 as ANQGSEA. V lost 4 bases to trimming and J lost 1 base, with 4 bases between them. In nucleotides, the CDR3 is TGCAGCGTTGTAGAGAACACCGGGGAGCTGTTTTTT. Translating gives CSVVENTGELFF.

The gene calls are TRBV28 and TRBJ1-2; 7 bases agree with TRBD1. From germline, CDR1 is MDHEN and CDR2 SYDVKM. CDR3 length: 14 amino acids. The V and J ends lost 6 bases and 8 bases, in that order; junction bases with no gene match: 12. CDR3 residues: CASSHPTGSDGYTF. The CDR3 region has the DNA TGTGCCAGCAGCCACCCGACAGGGTCAGACGGCTACACCTTC.

The chain uses TRBV5-1 and TRBJ2-2, with D hard to call. This CDR3 comprises 14 residues. Trimming removed 6 bases from V and 1 base from J, with 10 bases in between. CDR1 and CDR2 (germline): SGHRS, YFSETQ. The CDR3 sequence is CASTSWVNTGELFF. CDR3 bases: TGCGCCAGCACCAGTTGGGTGAACACCGGGGAGCTGTTTTTT.

The rearrangement links TRBV2 to TRBJ2-7; D remains unclear. The CDR3 covers 12 residues. V was trimmed by 11 bases and J by 4 bases, leaving 15 bases between them. Germline V gene sequence: CDR1 SNHLY, CDR2 FYNNEI. CDR3 in DNA: TGTGCCTGGGTGGGTTTAGGGTACGAGCAGTACTTC. Translating it yields CAWVGLGYEQYF.

This clonotype was recorded a few times. V usage is TRBV4-2 and J usage is TRBJ1-2; 10 bases map to TRBD1. The CDR3 sequence is 16 residues long. CDR1 LGHNA and CDR2 YNFKEQ come from the germline V gene. The V segment lost 0 bases and the J segment 3 bases; nucleotides outside the gene matches: 4. The CDR3 bases are TGTGCCAGCAGCCAAGAGACAGGGGGCTTTTACTATGGCTACACCTTC. As protein: CASSQETGGFYYGYTF.

The chain links TRBV27 to TRBJ2-1; D tentatively reads TRBD1 or TRBD2 (5 bases each). V shed 3 bases and J shed 0 bases, with 9 bases lying between them. The CDR3 is 15 amino acids. In germline, CDR1 is MNHEY, CDR2 SMNVEV (reference sequence). The CDR3 bases are TGTGCCAGCAGTTTGGACGGGGCCTCCTACAATGAGCAGTTCTTC. Translated, it gives CASSLDGASYNEQFF.

This clonotype was counted at least ten times. In DNA, the CDR3 is TGCGCCAGCAGCTTGGGGGACACCTCCTACAATGAGCAGTTCTTC. It codes for CASSLGDTSYNEQFF. The V and J genes are TRBV5-1 and TRBJ2-1; tentatively, D is TRBD1 (6 bases). The CDR3 length is 15 residues. Germline CDR1 reads SGHRS; CDR2 reads YFSETQ. Trimming shortened V by 0 bases and J by 0 bases, and 7 bases separated the two germline ends.

Only a few counts were recorded for this clonotype. The rearrangement uses TRBV6-1 and TRBJ1-1; maybe TRBD1 (5 bases). This CDR3 has 16 amino acids. Between the trimmed V and J ends, which lost 7 bases and 0 bases, there was a span of 18 bases. CDR1 MNHNS and CDR2 SASEGT come from the germline V gene. The CDR3 nucleotides are TGTGCCAGCACAATAGGCGCGGGGACGGTGAACACTGAAGCTTTCTTT. Its translation is CASTIGAGTVNTEAFF.

This rearrangement joins TRBV9 to TRBJ1-2; 11 nucleotides line up with TRBD1. The CDR3 runs to 17 residues. Germline V gene sequence: CDR1 SGDLS, CDR2 YYNGEE. V lost 3 bases, J lost 7 bases, and 14 bases stayed unmatched. CDR3 region: CASSGTNLGQGAGGYTF. CDR3 sequence (DNA): TGTGCCAGCAGCGGAACTAACCTAGGACAGGGGGCCGGTGGCTACACCTTC.

This chain joins TRBV7-9 and TRBJ2-2; 11 nucleotides line up with TRBD1. CDR1 is SEHNR and CDR2 is FQNEAQ in the germline V gene (reference sequence). CDR3 size: 16 residues. Unmatched junction bases numbered 5, after V lost 5 bases and J lost 3 bases. In DNA, the CDR3 is TGTGCCAGCAGCCCCCGGACAGGGGGCGACACCGGGGAGCTGTTTTTT. Amino acids: CASSPRTGGDTGELFF. Full variable domain (remainder filled in from reference TRBV7-9 and TRBJ2-2): DTGVSQNPRHKITKRGQNVTFRCDPISEHNRLYWYRQTLGQGPEFLTYFQNEAQLEKSRLLSDRFSAERPKGSFSTLEIQRTEQGDSAMYLCASSPRTGGDTGELFFGEGSRLTVL.

This clonotype was counted only a few times. The chain combines TRBV25-1 with TRBJ1-1, with a tentative D call TRBD1 (6 bases). The germline V and J ends were trimmed by 8 bases and 1 base, with 11 bases remaining between them. In germline, CDR1 is MGHDK, CDR2 SYGVNS. The CDR3 is 13 residues long. CDR3 coding DNA: TGTGCCAGCGTTTCAGGGGAGAACACTGAAGCTTTCTTT. Translated: CASVSGENTEAFF.

This clonotype has a handful of counts. The chain links TRBV29-1 to TRBJ2-2; no firm D call. The germline V and J ends were trimmed by 7 bases and 5 bases, with 11 bases remaining between them. Germline V gives CDR1 SQVTM, CDR2 ANQGSEA. The CDR3 is 12 amino acids. The CDR3 region has the DNA TGCAGCGCCCTGGATCCTACCGGGGAGCTGTTTTTT. As protein: CSALDPTGELFF.

This clonotype has only a few counts. The CDR3 loop is CSADRTPYNEQFF. The CDR3 DNA is TGCAGCGCGGACAGGACCCCCTACAATGAGCAGTTCTTC. V gene TRBV29-1 combines with J gene TRBJ2-1; 7 nucleotides line up with TRBD1. This CDR3 contains 13 residues. J was trimmed by 2 bases and V by 7 bases; bases with no gene match: 5. Per germline, CDR1 SQVTM and CDR2 ANQGSEA.

This clonotype was seen a handful of times. The chain links TRBV20-1 to TRBJ1-2; D is ambiguous. CDR3 length equals 13 residues. CDR1 is DFQATT and CDR2 is SNEGSKA in the germline V gene (reference sequence). V was clipped by 0 bases and J by 8 bases, with 13 bases between them. DNA for the CDR3: TGCAGTGCTAGAGATTTTTCGACGGTCGGCTACACCTTC. Protein product: CSARDFSTVGYTF.

In this sample, this clonotype turned up a few times. The chain combines TRBV5-6 with TRBJ1-2, with TRBD1 matching 12 bases. Trimming took 2 bases from V and 4 from J; bases not matched to a gene: 3. CDR1 and CDR2 (germline): SGHDT, YYEEEE. The CDR3 loop spans 15 amino acids. This CDR3 reads CASSFGTGGFYGYTF. CDR3 in DNA: TGTGCCAGCAGCTTTGGGACAGGGGGCTTCTATGGCTACACCTTC.

The chain combines TRBV12-3 or TRBV12-4 with TRBJ2-7; TRBD1 is a possible D gene (6 bases). V lost 4 bases to trimming and J lost 8 bases, with 15 bases between them. CDR3 length equals 13 residues. CDR3 sequence (DNA): TGTGCCAGCAGTTCCGGACAGATTATACAGCAGTACTTC. Its translation: CASSSGQIIQQYF.

The chain is built from TRBV19 and TRBJ2-3; weak D call: TRBD2 (5 bases). Trimming pared 8 bases from V and 7 bases from J, leaving 19 bases between. The CDR3 sequence is 14 residues long. Germline CDR1 is LNHDA and CDR2 is SQIVND (reference sequence). CDR3 coding DNA: TGTGCCAGTCCCGCGGGCCAACTAGGAAATACGCAGTATTTT. Its translation: CASPAGQLGNTQYF.

The V and J genes are TRBV4-3 and TRBJ2-7, with D hard to call. The CDR3 extends over 15 amino acids. Germline CDR1 and CDR2: LGHNA and YSLEER. V was trimmed by 0 bases and J by 4 bases, leaving 13 bases between them. CDR3 protein: CASSQDRTVLYEQYF. The CDR3 DNA reads TGCGCCAGCAGCCAAGATCGGACGGTTCTGTACGAGCAGTACTTC.

This clonotype was seen more than once but under ten times. The chain joins TRBV6-5 to TRBJ2-2; 9 bases are a match to TRBD1. There are 16 residues in the CDR3. V trimming: 2 bases; J trimming: 5 bases; junction bases outside the gene matches: 6. CDR1 is MNHEY and CDR2 is SVGAGI in the germline V gene. This CDR3 is CASSYRDRGMTGELFF. The DNA of the CDR3 is TGTGCCAGCAGTTACCGCGACAGGGGGATGACCGGGGAGCTGTTTTTT.

The rearrangement joins TRBV11-1 to TRBJ2-1, with 9 positions matching TRBD2. Germline V gene sequence: CDR1 SGHAT, CDR2 FQDESV (reference sequence). This CDR3 contains 16 residues. V lost 2 bases and J lost 4; bases outside the gene matches: 6. In DNA form, the CDR3 reads TGTGCCAGCAGCTTAACTCGGCTAGCGGGATACAATGAGCAGTTCTTC. Translated: CASSLTRLAGYNEQFF.

V is TRBV5-6 and J is TRBJ1-1; D not resolved. CDR1 SGHDT and CDR2 YYEEEE come from the germline V gene. Trimming took off 1 base at V and 11 bases at J, with 15 bases between the two ends. The CDR3 is 13 amino acids. The CDR3 DNA reads TGTGCCAGCAGCTTGAACAGCAGAGGTGGGGCTTTCTTT. It codes for CASSLNSRGGAFF.

There are many counts of this clonotype. The chain has TRBV9 and TRBJ2-7; possibly TRBD1 for D (6 bases). Germline loops: CDR1 SGDLS, CDR2 YYNGEE. Trimming stripped 0 bases from V and 1 base from J, with 8 bases between. The CDR3 is 14 residues long. The CDR3 nucleotides read TGTGCCAGCAGCGTAGCCGGACAGTCCTACGAGCAGTACTTC. This encodes CASSVAGQSYEQYF.